A selection of T cell receptor beta chains follows, all from one sample in a study of OX40 agonist ivuxolimab in advanced cancers. The method was immunoSEQ multiplex PCR; TCRdb's version includes in-frame clones alone and lacks a portion of them. The table includes 45,000 to 50,000 clones, over 90% detected once. The sequencing used CD4+ or CD8+ T cells sorted from blood, collected in a trial of the OX40 agonist ivuxolimab. These receptors were taken from an adult with an advanced solid tumor such as melanoma, head and neck, liver or kidney cancer. The CDR3 runs from the conserved cysteine through the conserved F or W. The D gene is left open where the match is weak. Size values are once, few and many counts, or a class for expanded clones, and some rows have none.

V: TRBV2; J: TRBJ1-1; D: TRBD1; size: NA; DNA: TGTGCCAGCAGTACTACAGGGGTTTACACTGAAGCTTTCTTT; CDR3: CASSTTGVYTEAFF
V: TRBV2; J: TRBJ1-2; D: NA; size: NA; DNA: TGTGCCAGCAGTGAAGTCGGCAGGGACTATGGCTACACCTTC; CDR3: CASSEVGRDYGYTF
V: TRBV6-5; J: TRBJ2-2; D: NA; size: NA; DNA: TGTGCCAGCAGTCGACTAGGATCCGGGGAGCTGTTTTTT; CDR3: CASSRLGSGELFF
V: TRBV9; J: TRBJ2-5; D: NA; size: NA; DNA: TGTGCCAGCAGCGTCTCTCGACAGTCCCTGGGGGCATACCAAGAGACCCAGTACTTC; CDR3: CASSVSRQSLGAYQETQYF
V: TRBV29-1; J: TRBJ2-3; D: TRBD2; size: NA; DNA: TGCAGCGTTGTCCCAGCGGGGTTCGTAGATACGCAGTATTTT; CDR3: CSVVPAGFVDTQYF
V: TRBV5-1; J: TRBJ2-7; D: NA; size: once; DNA: TGCGCCAGCAGCTTGGACGGGCGCGAGCAGTACTTC; CDR3: CASSLDGREQYF
V: TRBV5-1; J: TRBJ2-7; D: NA; size: NA; DNA: TGCGCCAGCAGCTTGGGATCCGGGAACTACGAGCAGTACTTC; CDR3: CASSLGSGNYEQYF
V: TRBV5-4; J: TRBJ1-2; D: NA; size: NA; DNA: TGTGCCAGCAGCCTGGGGGCAGAGTCTAACTATGGCTACACCTTC; CDR3: CASSLGAESNYGYTF
V: TRBV10-3; J: TRBJ2-2; D: NA; size: NA; DNA: TGTGCCATCAGTGAGTCGACCAGGGGAGCCACCGGGGAGCTGTTTTTT; CDR3: CAISESTRGATGELFF
V: TRBV6-1; J: TRBJ1-1; D: TRBD1; size: NA; DNA: TGTGCCAGCAGTGAAAGATCCGACAGGGGAGCAGCTTTCTTT; CDR3: CASSERSDRGAAFF
V: TRBV9; J: TRBJ1-1; D: NA; size: NA; DNA: TGTGCCAGCAGCCCCGGAGCGAACACTGAAGCTTTCTTT; CDR3: CASSPGANTEAFF
V: TRBV15; J: TRBJ1-3; D: NA; size: once; DNA: TGTGCCACCAGCAGCCATTCGAGCTCTGGAAACACCATATATTTT; CDR3: CATSSHSSSGNTIYF
V: TRBV10-3; J: TRBJ2-5; D: NA; size: NA; DNA: TGTGCCATCCTGGGACGGCGCCAAGAGACCCAGTACTTC; CDR3: CAILGRRQETQYF
V: TRBV4-1; J: TRBJ1-1; D: NA; size: NA; DNA: TGCGCCAGCAGCCAGCCCGGTAGAGCACCTTCAACTGAAGCTTTCTTT; CDR3: CASSQPGRAPSTEAFF
V: TRBV28; J: TRBJ2-5; D: TRBD2; size: NA; DNA: TGTGCCAGCAGTTTCCTGAGCGGGGGGAACCAAGAGACCCAGTACTTC; CDR3: CASSFLSGGNQETQYF
V: TRBV19; J: TRBJ1-1; D: NA; size: NA; DNA: TGTGCCAGTAGGGACAGAAACACTGAAGCTTTCTTT; CDR3: CASRDRNTEAFF
V: TRBV9; J: TRBJ2-3; D: TRBD2; size: NA; DNA: TGTGCCAGCAGCGTTAGCGGGGGGTTAGATACGCAGTATTTT; CDR3: CASSVSGGLDTQYF
V: TRBV6-1; J: TRBJ1-2; D: TRBD1; size: NA; DNA: TGTGCCAGCAGACCGGGACAGGCAACAGATGGCTACACCTTC; CDR3: CASRPGQATDGYTF
V: TRBV2; J: TRBJ1-6; D: NA; size: NA; DNA: TGTGCCAGCAGTGGAATGGAGGGCCCGGATTCACCCCTCCACTTT; CDR3: CASSGMEGPDSPLHF
V: TRBV19; J: TRBJ2-7; D: NA; size: NA; DNA: TGTGCCAGTAGTATAACAGGGTCCTCCTACGAGCAGTACTTC; CDR3: CASSITGSSYEQYF
V: TRBV29-1; J: TRBJ2-3; D: TRBD1; size: NA; DNA: TGCAGCGTTTGGCAGGGGGCGGATACGCAGTATTTT; CDR3: CSVWQGADTQYF
V: TRBV19; J: TRBJ1-1; D: TRBD1; size: NA; DNA: TGTGCCAGTAGCGGGGACAGGGGAGTTGGCACTGAAGCTTTCTTT; CDR3: CASSGDRGVGTEAFF
V: TRBV6-6; J: TRBJ1-2; D: TRBD1; size: NA; DNA: TGTGCCAGCAGGCCACAGGGGTTGAGCTATGGCTACACCTTC; CDR3: CASRPQGLSYGYTF
V: TRBV25-1; J: TRBJ2-5; D: NA; size: NA; DNA: TGTGCCAGCAGTGAATACAGCGGCGAGACCCAGTACTTC; CDR3: CASSEYSGETQYF
V: TRBV27; J: TRBJ2-7; D: TRBD1; size: once; DNA: TGTGCCAGCAGTAGGACAGGGGGCAGCTACGAGCAGTACTTC; CDR3: CASSRTGGSYEQYF